The T cell receptor (beta chain) described here comes from a study of cytomegalovirus exposure and HLA in healthy donors. PCR employed 60 Vbeta and 13 Jbeta primers. The protocol was immunoSEQ multiplex PCR, while the TCRdb copy is restricted to in-frame clones and leaves out a portion. Of more than 20,000 clones in the sample, 75% to 80% were seen once. After removal of 5 bases from V and 2 bases from J, the junction contained 5 bases not matched to a gene. This CDR3 comprises 14 residues. Germline lookup yields CDR1 SGHAT and CDR2 FQDESV (reference sequence). The specimen was PBMCs. The clonotype originates from a male donor in good health and CMV-seronegative. This chain uses TRBV11-1 with TRBJ2-7; 8 nucleotides line up with TRBD2. The CDR3 DNA is TGTGCCAGCAGCCCGGGAGGGGATGCCTACGAGCAGTACTTC. Encoded protein: CASSPGGDAYEQYF.